The present entry profiles one T cell receptor beta chain with its context. The sample comes from a study of OX40 agonist ivuxolimab in advanced cancers. The method was immunoSEQ multiplex PCR; TCRdb's version includes in-frame clones alone and lacks a portion of them. This table holds about 61,000 clones, about 87% found once. CDR3 size: 14 residues. The V gene's germline CDR1 is WSHSY and CDR2 SAAADI. V was trimmed by 5 bases and J by 0 bases, leaving 10 bases between them. The clonotype comes from an adult with an advanced solid tumor such as melanoma, head and neck, liver or kidney cancer. V gene TRBV10-2 combines with J gene TRBJ2-5, with D unclear. Sequencing used CD4+ or CD8+ T cells sorted from blood, obtained in a trial of the OX40 agonist ivuxolimab. CDR3 nucleotide sequence: TGCGCCAGCAGTCGGACGCTAAACCAAGAGACCCAGTACTTC. As protein: CASSRTLNQETQYF.